This is a list of T cell receptor beta chains from one sample in a study of regulatory T cells in long-lasting Graves disease. Using its own MiXCR run on the multiplex PCR reads, TCRdb lists one record per CDR3 protein. The sample holds 400,000 to 450,000 distinct CDR3 sequences, 14% to 15% seen once. These data also featured in a second study, about T cells in Graves' hyperthyroidism and ophthalmopathy.

The sample in question was peripheral blood mononuclear cells (PBMCs), obtained at new diagnosis, from a patient treated with antithyroid drugs. The source of these receptors is a woman aged 25 to 39 with Graves disease. Each CDR3 is given with its conserved first and last residue. D genes are given only for firm matches. Clone size is given for some rows only: seen once, a few or many times, or a class if the clone is expanded.

- | many | TRBJ1-1 | TRBV6-2/TRBV6-3 | CASSYGRGDTEAFF | TGTGCCAGCAGTTACGGGAGAGGGGACACTGAAGCTTTCTTT
TRBD2 | many | TRBJ2-1 | TRBV29-1 | CSVVSTSGSAFF | TGCAGCGTTGTTAGTACTAGCGGGAGTGCATTCTTC
TRBD1 | many | TRBJ1-1 | TRBV30 | CAWSPGGTRAFF | TGTGCCTGGAGTCCAGGGGGGACAAGGGCTTTCTTT
- | many | TRBJ2-5 | TRBV3-1 | CASSQGETQYF | TGTGCCAGCAGCCAAGGGGAGACCCAGTACTTC
TRBD2 | - | TRBJ2-1 | TRBV4-1 | CASSQEVLAGEGEQFF | TGCGCCAGCAGCCAAGAGGTACTAGCGGGAGAAGGTGAGCAGTTCTTC
TRBD1 | few | TRBJ2-5 | TRBV6-2/TRBV6-3 | CASRAAGTGVETQYF | TGTGCCAGCAGAGCAGCCGGGACAGGGGTAGAGACCCAGTACTTC
- | - | TRBJ2-7 | TRBV7-2 | CASSLVQYYEQYF | TGTGCCAGCAGCTTAGTACAGTACTACGAGCAGTACTTC
- | - | TRBJ2-7 | TRBV15 | CATSEEGTGSYEQYF | TGTGCCACCAGCGAAGAAGGAACGGGATCCTACGAGCAGTACTTC
- | many | TRBJ2-3 | TRBV20-1 | CSARDSGRSVSQYF | TGCAGTGCTAGAGATTCTGGTAGATCGGTATCGCAGTATTTT
- | - | TRBJ1-1 | TRBV12-5 | CASGYSRQMNTEAFF | TGTGCTAGTGGTTATTCCCGGCAGATGAACACTGAAGCTTTCTTT
- | - | TRBJ1-1 | TRBV6-2/TRBV6-3 | CASSYPDGTEAFF | TGTGCCAGCAGTTACCCTGATGGGACCGAAGCTTTCTTT
- | - | TRBJ2-7 | TRBV10-2 | CASSESTGAYEQYF | TGCGCCAGCAGTGAATCGACAGGTGCCTACGAGCAGTACTTC
TRBD1 | many | TRBJ2-5 | TRBV29-1 | CSVEDLDRGPVQTQYF | TGCAGCGTTGAAGATCTTGACAGGGGCCCGGTGCAGACCCAGTACTTC